The 10 T cell receptor beta chains given below trace back to one sample, sequenced in a study of untreated major depressive disorder. Study findings and constraints: CD4+ T cells from depressed patients used TRBV05-01 (Vbeta 5.1) more often than controls.

Sequencing used immunoSEQ multiplex PCR; TCRdb keeps in-frame clones, though not all of them. The sample shows roughly 25,000 clones, about 90% of them seen only once. Antigens of these TCRs are unknown. The sequencing input was CD4+ T cells from PBMCs. Receptors were obtained from a woman aged 30 to 39 with major depressive disorder.

The chain employs TRBV18 and TRBJ2-3, with unresolved D. CDR3 length: 15 amino acids. The germline CDR1 and CDR2 sequences are KGHSH and LQKENI. V was cut by 2 bases and J by 4 bases, with 13 bases left in between. In DNA form, the CDR3 reads TGTGCCAGCTCACCATATGCTGGAAGCTCAGATACGCAGTATTTT. Translated: CASSPYAGSSDTQYF. Together with reference TRBV18 and TRBJ2-3, the CDR3 gives the full variable domain: NAGVMQNPRHLVRRRGQEARLRCSPMKGHSHVYWYRQLPEEGLKFMVYLQKENIIDESGMPKERFSAEFPKEGPSILRIQQVVRGDSAAYFCASSPYAGSSDTQYFGPGTRLTVL.

J is TRBJ1-5 and V is TRBV4-2, with 8 bases identical to TRBD1. There are 16 residues in the CDR3. Trimming at V came to 0 bases and at J to 6 bases, leaving 7 bases not matched to a gene. Germline CDR1 LGHNA, CDR2 YNFKEQ. The CDR3: CASSQDRAGGTQPQHF. The CDR3 DNA sequence: TGTGCCAGCAGCCAAGATCGGGCAGGGGGCACTCAGCCCCAGCATTTT.

The V call is TRBV12-2, the J call TRBJ2-7. TRBV12-2 is recorded as a pseudogene. This CDR3 has 16 amino acids. In DNA, the CDR3 is TGTGCAAGTCGCTTCCTAGGGGGGACTTTCCCCTACGAGCAGTACTTC. Translation gives CASRFLGGTFPYEQYF.

V usage is TRBV5-5 and J usage is TRBJ2-7; D possibly corresponds to TRBD1 (6 bases). From germline, CDR1 is SGHKS and CDR2 YYEKEE (reference sequence). The V gene lost 4 bases and the J gene lost 7 bases, with 27 bases spanning the gap. The CDR3 sequence is 17 residues long. CDR3: CASSVGGSSERGMEQYF. The CDR3 DNA follows: TGTGCCAGCAGCGTAGGGGGTTCGAGCGAGAGGGGAATGGAGCAGTACTTC.

The chain has TRBV7-2 and TRBJ2-5, with 12 bases identical to TRBD2. In germline, CDR1 is SGHTA, CDR2 FQGNSA. With 5 bases clipped from V and 6 bases from J, the junction kept 16 bases outside the gene matches. The CDR3 totals 18 residues. The CDR3 is CASSPIPILAGGRKTQYF. The DNA for the CDR3 is TGTGCCAGCAGCCCCATCCCTATTCTAGCGGGGGGGCGGAAGACCCAGTACTTC.

The chain uses TRBV28 and TRBJ2-7; no definite D call. This CDR3 contains 14 residues. The germline V and J ends were trimmed by 3 bases and 1 base, with 10 bases remaining between them. Germline-derived CDR1 and CDR2 are MDHEN and SYDVKM. Written as DNA, the CDR3 is TGTGCCAGCAGTTTCCCCGCCAAGTCCTACGAGCAGTACTTC. Protein sequence: CASSFPAKSYEQYF.

The gene calls are TRBV14 and TRBJ1-2; 9 nucleotides align to TRBD1. Germline CDR1 and CDR2: SGHDN and FVKESK. CDR3 length: 14 amino acids. V gave up 4 bases and J gave up 5 bases; unmatched junction bases: 5. CDR3 amino acids: CASSPGTGLYGYTF. In DNA, the CDR3 is TGTGCCAGCAGCCCCGGGACAGGGCTTTATGGCTACACCTTC.

By its share, this clone is medium-sized (0.01 to 0.1%). The chain couples TRBV6-5 to TRBJ1-2; 10 bases agree with TRBD1. Looked up from germline, CDR1 is MNHEY and CDR2 is SVGAGI. The CDR3 consists of 15 residues. J was trimmed by 5 bases and V by 4 bases; bases with no gene match: 7. CDR3 loop: CASSLSDRGIYGYTF. DNA for the CDR3: TGTGCCAGCAGTTTATCGGACAGGGGGATTTATGGCTACACCTTC.

This clone was counted only a few times. This sequence joins TRBV19 and TRBJ1-6; D gene ambiguous. The CDR3 covers 14 residues. Germline V CDR1 and CDR2: LNHDA, SQIVND (reference sequence). V was shortened by 6 bases and J by 8 bases, with 14 bases between the two germline ends. This chain's CDR3 is CASSLSGKHSPLHF. In DNA, the CDR3 is TGTGCCAGTAGCCTCAGCGGAAAGCATTCACCCCTCCACTTT.

The chain carries TRBV4-1 and TRBJ1-6; D not certain. CDR1 MGHRA and CDR2 YSYEKL come from the germline V gene. The CDR3 consists of 20 residues. Trimming took 4 bases from V and 7 from J, leaving 29 bases between them. The CDR3 region is CASSPSQIHQGLFGNSPLHF. The DNA of the CDR3 is TGCGCCAGCAGCCCTAGTCAAATTCATCAAGGATTGTTTGGGAATTCACCCCTCCACTTT.